The table lists the clone carrying this T cell receptor beta chain with many counts. The antigen is unknown. The data were obtained in a study of T cells in Graves' hyperthyroidism and ophthalmopathy. Study-level findings and limits: Among clonotypes expanded in thyroid above 0.001, most were also found in blood. Progression to ophthalmopathy was predicted a median of roughly 6.8 months early.

Researchers amplified the TCR beta CDR3 regions from RNA transcripts. TCR CDR3 regions were first amplified by RT-PCR with HTBI primers. TCRdb re-analysed the multiplex PCR reads in MiXCR, keeping a single row per CDR3 protein. In the table there are a few hundred thousand distinct CDR3 sequences, approximately 16% of which are singletons. No progression to ophthalmopathy during 18 months of follow-up defined stable disease. With 4 bases clipped from V and 3 bases from J, the junction kept 5 bases outside the gene matches. Germline-derived CDR1 and CDR2 are SGHRS and YFSETQ. The CDR3 has 16 residues. This chain joins TRBV5-1 and TRBJ1-5; 12 nucleotides match TRBD1. Sequences were obtained from blood. The TCR was taken from a man aged 35 to 55 with Graves' hyperthyroidism. The CDR3 here is CASSPGTGGSNQPQHF. In nucleotides, the CDR3 is TGCGCCAGCAGCCCAGGGACAGGGGGCTCCAATCAGCCCCAGCATTTT.